This T cell receptor beta chain was obtained from a study of blood T cell repertoires in COVID-19. Background on the study: Sites in the United States, Italy and Spain provided acute and convalescent COVID-19 samples.

This CDR3 region has 16 residues. Trimming left V 0 bases short and J 2 bases short, with 13 bases between. Germline CDR1 SGHRS, CDR2 YFSETQ. Per the study methods: Estimation of nucleated cell counts was performed using reference gene primer amplification. The repertoire was sequenced with immunoSEQ multiplex PCR; TCRdb's copy has only in-frame clones and lacks some. V, J and clone size derive from that table, while D and trimming were established from the DNA sequence. The sample shows approximately 270,000 clones, 89% of them seen only once. The sequencing input was peripheral blood. The TCR sequence derives from a middle-aged man with acute or convalescent COVID-19. The chain recombines TRBV5-1 with TRBJ2-3; D might be TRBD2 (7 bases). CDR3: CASSLGGRGPTDTQYF. CDR3 DNA sequence: TGCGCCAGCAGCTTGGGAGGGCGGGGGCCCACAGATACGCAGTATTTT.